The 18 T cell receptor beta chains below were found in one sample sequenced in a study of early T cells in non-severe SARS-CoV-2 infection. TCRdb used MiXCR to reprocess the 5' RACE reads, holding one entry per CDR3 protein. The table lists around 53,000 distinct CDR3 sequences, around 9.5% of them singletons. Sequencing was performed on whole blood. The origin of the receptors is an adult who was a healthcare worker with PCR-confirmed SARS-CoV-2 infection or an uninfected control (not recorded which).

This clonotype was found a few times. The chain carries TRBV6-1 and TRBJ1-3; the D gene is possibly TRBD1 (5 bases). Germline V lookup: CDR1 MNHNS, CDR2 SASEGT. The CDR3 is 14 residues long. V was pared by 6 bases and J by 0 bases, with 9 bases between. DNA for the CDR3: TGTGCCAGCAGAGACAGATACTCTGGAAACACCATATATTTT. Translating gives CASRDRYSGNTIYF.

The chain has TRBV27 and TRBJ1-6; no clear D gene. The CDR3 has 15 amino acids. Germline CDR1 MNHEY, CDR2 SMNVEV (reference sequence). V was trimmed by 6 bases and J by 6 bases, leaving 15 bases between them. The CDR3, as DNA: TGTGCCAGCAGCCGCCCGGCGGAAATTAATTCACCCCTCCACTTT. It translates to CASSRPAEINSPLHF.

This chain uses TRBV5-1 with TRBJ2-7, with 8 bases that match TRBD1. The CDR3 loop spans 15 amino acids. Germline V gives CDR1 SGHRS, CDR2 YFSETQ. V dropped 5 bases and J dropped 0; count of bases not matched to a gene: 7. The CDR3 loop is CASSWTGPDSYEQYF. CDR3 DNA: TGCGCCAGCAGTTGGACAGGGCCCGACTCCTACGAGCAGTACTTC.

J is TRBJ2-7 and V is TRBV6-1; the D gene is possibly TRBD1 (5 bases). The germline V and J ends were trimmed by 1 base and 7 bases, with 17 bases remaining between them. Germline V lookup: CDR1 MNHNS, CDR2 SASEGT. The CDR3 runs to 15 residues. CDR3 loop: CASSEVLPGFDEQYF. CDR3 DNA: TGTGCCAGCAGTGAAGTTTTACCAGGGTTTGATGAGCAGTACTTC.

This clonotype occurred many times. The chain employs TRBV20-1 and TRBJ2-3; D gene unclear. Deletions cut 6 bases from V and 3 bases from J, with 19 bases between. The germline V gene encodes CDR1 DFQATT and CDR2 SNEGSKA (reference sequence). This CDR3 is built from 15 residues. CDR3: CSAPLLAVRTDTQYF. The CDR3 DNA follows: TGCAGTGCCCCCTTACTTGCGGTGCGGACAGATACGCAGTATTTT.

This clonotype appeared a few times. V and J are TRBV18 and TRBJ1-1, with unresolved D. Germline CDR1 reads KGHSH; CDR2 reads LQKENI. Trimming stripped 3 bases from V and 6 bases from J, with 8 bases between. The CDR3 totals 12 residues. CDR3 bases: TGTGCCAGCTCACCCGGACCAGCTGAAGCTTTCTTT. It translates to CASSPGPAEAFF.

This clonotype was counted ten times or more. The rearrangement joins TRBV28 to TRBJ1-1; 7 bases are a match to TRBD1. The CDR3 has 14 residues. Germline CDR1 reads MDHEN; CDR2 reads SYDVKM. The J segment lost 5 bases and the V segment lost 3 bases, leaving 6 bases of the junction unmatched. DNA for the CDR3: TGTGCCAGCAGTTTTGCCAACAGGGGTACTGAAGCTTTCTTT. It specifies CASSFANRGTEAFF.

There are many counts of this clonotype. The chain joins TRBV5-4 to TRBJ2-1, with D possibly matching TRBD2 (5 bases). Per germline, CDR1 SGHNT and CDR2 YYREEE (reference sequence). V shed 0 bases and J shed 12 bases, with 16 bases lying between them. The CDR3 consists of 14 residues. CDR3 region: CASSLAATRSGQFF. The CDR3 DNA reads TGTGCCAGCAGCTTGGCCGCTACTAGATCGGGGCAGTTCTTC.

This clonotype has just a few counts. The V call is TRBV4-1, the J call TRBJ2-1; D is unresolved. Germline V gene data show CDR1 as MGHRA and CDR2 as YSYEKL. This CDR3 comprises 16 residues. V lost 1 base, J lost 3 bases, and 13 bases lay in between. In DNA, the CDR3 is TGCGCCAGCAGCCAAGTCCGGCTGCTTATCTACAATGAGCAGTTCTTC. It yields the protein CASSQVRLLIYNEQFF.

This clonotype was seen at least ten times. The chain has TRBV27 and TRBJ1-5, with D possibly being TRBD1 (6 bases). With 6 bases removed from V and 11 bases from J, the gap between germline ends came to 17 bases. The germline gives CDR1 MNHEY, CDR2 SMNVEV (reference sequence). The CDR3 runs to 13 residues. CDR3 nucleotides: TGTGCCAGCAGAACAGGGCAGTTCGAAGCCCAGCATTTT. This codes for CASRTGQFEAQHF.

There are a few counts of this clonotype. The CDR3 nucleotides read TGCGCCAGCAGCTTGGACCTAGCGGGGAACAATGAGCAGTTCTTC. It translates to CASSLDLAGNNEQFF. The chain links TRBV5-1 to TRBJ2-1; 9 nucleotides align to TRBD2. Germline values: CDR1 SGHRS, CDR2 YFSETQ. The CDR3 is 15 amino acids. The V and J ends lost 0 bases and 5 bases, in that order; junction bases with no gene match: 3.

This clonotype has just a few counts. The chain uses TRBV19 and TRBJ1-5, with D perhaps TRBD1 (5 bases). The germline V gene has CDR1 LNHDA and CDR2 SQIVND (reference sequence). Trimming left V 2 bases short and J 5 bases short, with 7 bases between. The CDR3 extends over 13 amino acids. The CDR3 spells CASSILRDQPQHF. CDR3 in DNA: TGTGCCAGTAGTATACTCAGGGATCAGCCCCAGCATTTT.

This clonotype was seen at least ten times. The CDR3 nucleotides are TGCAGTGCCGGGACTAGCGGACCAACGTCGAGGTACGAGCAGTACTTC. Translated, it gives CSAGTSGPTSRYEQYF. The V gene is TRBV20-1, the J gene TRBJ2-7; 11 bases are a match to TRBD2. Per germline, CDR1 DFQATT and CDR2 SNEGSKA (reference sequence). The junction had 14 bases not matched to a gene; V was cut back by 6 bases and J by 4 bases. CDR3 length equals 16 residues.

The rearrangement uses TRBV3-1 and TRBJ2-1, with no clear D. Germline CDR1 LGHDT, CDR2 YNNKEL (reference sequence). V was shortened by 2 bases and J by 10 bases, with 9 bases between the two germline ends. There are 12 residues in the CDR3. CDR3 residues: CASSQWLGEQFF. CDR3 nucleotides: TGTGCCAGCAGCCAATGGTTGGGGGAGCAGTTCTTC.

This clonotype was seen ten or more times. The gene calls are TRBV2 and TRBJ2-2, with no clear D. The V end lost 6 bases, the J end lost 7 bases, and 9 bases lay between the germline ends. The CDR3 covers 12 residues. Germline V gives CDR1 SNHLY, CDR2 FYNNEI. The CDR3 DNA is TGTGCCAGCAGGGATCCTTTCGGGGAGCTGTTTTTT. The encoded protein is CASRDPFGELFF.

The rearrangement uses TRBV7-6 and TRBJ2-2; 8 nucleotides line up with TRBD2. Germline lookup yields CDR1 SGHVS and CDR2 FNYEAQ. There are 15 residues in the CDR3. V gave up 3 bases and J gave up 7 bases; unmatched junction bases: 7. The CDR3 DNA sequence: TGTGCCAGCAGCTTGCAGGTAGCGGGACGCGGGGAGCTGTTTTTT. This sequence encodes CASSLQVAGRGELFF. Drawing the rest from reference TRBV7-6 and TRBJ2-2, the complete variable domain is GAGVSQSPRYKVTKRGQDVALRCDPISGHVSLYWYRQALGQGPEFLTYFNYEAQQDKSGLPNDRFSAERPEGSISTLTIQRTEQRDSAMYRCASSLQVAGRGELFFGEGSRLTVL.

This clonotype was counted ten times or more. The chain joins TRBV28 to TRBJ2-3; D may correspond to TRBD1 or TRBD2 (6 bases each). This CDR3 is built from 14 residues. The V and J ends lost 3 bases and 6 bases respectively, with 13 bases between them. CDR1 and CDR2 from the germline V gene are MDHEN and SYDVKM. DNA of the CDR3: TGTGCCAGCAGTTTCGGGGGCCCCTTGGATACGCAGTATTTT. Protein: CASSFGGPLDTQYF. The full variable domain, its missing parts supplied by reference TRBV28 and TRBJ2-3, is DVKVTQSSRYLVKRTGEKVFLECVQDMDHENMFWYRQDPGLGLRLIYFSYDVKMKEKGDIPEGYSVSREKKERFSLILESASTNQTSMYLCASSFGGPLDTQYFGPGTRLTVL.

This clonotype was counted only a few times. The genes are TRBV29-1 and TRBJ1-2; D is unclear. The V gene lost 4 bases and the J gene lost 8 bases, with 2 bases spanning the gap. Germline V gene data show CDR1 as SQVTM and CDR2 as ANQGSEA. The CDR3 sequence is 8 residues long. This chain's CDR3 is CSVVGYTF. As DNA, the CDR3 is TGCAGCGTTGTGGGCTACACCTTC.